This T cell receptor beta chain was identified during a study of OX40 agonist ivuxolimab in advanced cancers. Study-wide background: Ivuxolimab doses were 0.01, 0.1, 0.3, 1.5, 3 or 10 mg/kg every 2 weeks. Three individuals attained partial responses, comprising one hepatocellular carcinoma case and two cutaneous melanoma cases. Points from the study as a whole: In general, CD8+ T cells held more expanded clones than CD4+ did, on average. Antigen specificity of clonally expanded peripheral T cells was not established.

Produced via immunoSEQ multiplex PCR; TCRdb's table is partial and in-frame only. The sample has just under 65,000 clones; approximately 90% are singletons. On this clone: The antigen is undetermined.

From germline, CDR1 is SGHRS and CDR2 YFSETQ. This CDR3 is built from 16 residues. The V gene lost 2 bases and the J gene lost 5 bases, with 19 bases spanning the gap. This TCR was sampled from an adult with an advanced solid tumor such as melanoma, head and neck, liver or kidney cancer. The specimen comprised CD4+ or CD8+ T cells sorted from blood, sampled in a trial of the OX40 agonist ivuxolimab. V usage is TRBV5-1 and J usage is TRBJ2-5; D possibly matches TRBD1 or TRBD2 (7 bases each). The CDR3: CASSFQGGTFGETQYF. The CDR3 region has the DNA TGCGCCAGCAGCTTCCAGGGGGGGACCTTCGGGGAGACCCAGTACTTC.